One sample yielded the 27 T cell receptor beta chains listed below, sequenced in a study of blood T cell repertoires in COVID-19 (dated by TCRdb to 2020 to 2021). To prepare the library, the immunoSEQ multiplex PCR assay was applied. TCRdb carries this immuneACCESS record with in-frame sequences only. Its versions omit some clonotypes, under half of them owing to an unresolved V gene in the studies checked, with the rest unexplained. The sample data list about 240,000 clones, and 83% of these were observed just once. The ten largest clones represent about 3.8% of the sample. Sample: PBMCs or T cells enriched from blood (not recorded which). These TCRs come from a woman between 40 and 50 years old who had been exposed to COVID-19.

The V gene is TRBV19, the J gene TRBJ1-3; TRBD1 is a possible D gene (5 bases). CDR1 and CDR2 (germline): LNHDA, SQIVND (reference sequence). With 3 bases removed from V and 0 bases from J, the gap between germline ends came to 9 bases. The CDR3 runs to 15 residues. Here the CDR3 DNA reads TGTGCCAGTAGTATCGGGGACTTCTCTGGAAACACCATATATTTT. Its protein product is CASSIGDFSGNTIYF.

V usage is TRBV5-1 and J usage is TRBJ1-3; D is uncertain. Germline V gene data show CDR1 as SGHRS and CDR2 as YFSETQ. CDR3 length: 14 residues. Deletions cut 2 bases from V and 4 bases from J, with 10 bases between. The DNA for the CDR3 is TGCGCCAGCAGCTTATCCGAGCCCGGAAACACCATATATTTT. This encodes CASSLSEPGNTIYF. Full variable domain (outside the CDR3, taken from reference TRBV5-1 and TRBJ1-3): KAGVTQTPRYLIKTRGQQVTLSCSPISGHRSVSWYQQTPGQGLQFLFEYFSETQRNKGNFPGRFSGRQFSNSRSEMNVSTLELGDSALYLCASSLSEPGNTIYFGEGSWLTVV.

The chain couples TRBV19 to TRBJ1-1; D gene unclear. V was cut by 6 bases and J by 2 bases, with 25 bases left in between. CDR1 LNHDA and CDR2 SQIVND come from the germline V gene (reference sequence). This CDR3 region has 18 residues. DNA for the CDR3: TGTGCCAGTAGCCGCTTCCTGGAGGGCGGGATCGTAAACACTGAAGCTTTCTTT. The encoded protein is CASSRFLEGGIVNTEAFF. Combining the CDR3 with reference TRBV19 and TRBJ1-1 gives the whole variable domain DGGITQSPKYLFRKEGQNVTLSCEQNLNHDAMYWYRQDPGQGLRLIYYSQIVNDFQKGDIAEGYSVSREKKESFPLTVTSAQKNPTAFYLCASSRFLEGGIVNTEAFFGQGTRLTVV.

The chain links TRBV27 to TRBJ2-3; tentative D call: TRBD2 (5 bases). Trimming shortened V by 8 bases and J by 4 bases, and 10 bases separated the two germline ends. CDR1 and CDR2 (germline): MNHEY, SMNVEV (reference sequence). This CDR3 contains 12 residues. Here the CDR3 reads CASARGSDTQYF. Here the CDR3 DNA reads TGTGCCAGCGCCCGGGGATCAGATACGCAGTATTTT.

This clone was detected once. The CDR3 nucleotides are TGTGCCAGCAGCCGGACGGCCGGGACATCGACCTACGAGCAGTACTTC. Its protein product is CASSRTAGTSTYEQYF. V is TRBV5-4 and J is TRBJ2-7; D perhaps matches TRBD1 (6 bases). The CDR3 sequence is 16 residues long. The germline gives CDR1 SGHNT, CDR2 YYREEE (reference sequence). V lost 4 bases, J lost 2 bases, and 19 bases lay in between.

This clone has more than one count but fewer than ten. The chain couples TRBV7-6 to TRBJ2-3, with TRBD2 matching over 8 bases. The CDR3 is made up of 15 amino acids. J was trimmed by 2 bases and V by 5 bases; bases with no gene match: 6. Germline V lookup: CDR1 SGHVS, CDR2 FNYEAQ. DNA for the CDR3: TGTGCCAGCAGCCACAGCGGGGGCTACACAGATACGCAGTATTTT. Translation: CASSHSGGYTDTQYF.

The chain is built from TRBV13 and TRBJ2-1; D not certain. Trimming pared 5 bases from V and 5 bases from J, leaving 13 bases between. CDR3 length: 14 amino acids. CDR1 and CDR2 (germline): PRHDT, FYEKMQ (reference sequence). In nucleotides, the CDR3 is TGTGCCAGCAGCGCCAGGCTCCTGGACAATGAGCAGTTCTTC. Translated: CASSARLLDNEQFF.

Notes on this clone: This specimen includes other DNA sequences encoding the same CDR3. The chain is built from TRBV4-2 and TRBJ1-1; possibly TRBD1 for D (5 bases). Deletions cut 3 bases from V and 4 bases from J, with 9 bases between. Germline lookup yields CDR1 LGHNA and CDR2 YNFKEQ. There are 13 residues in the CDR3. For the CDR3, the DNA is TGTGCCAGCAGCCAGCCTCAGGGCACTGAAGCTTTCTTT. Translated, it gives CASSQPQGTEAFF.

This clone has more than one count but fewer than ten. The junction departs from the called germline gene at one end, perhaps through a read error. The CDR3 protein is CAWSALRGQLLF. In DNA form, the CDR3 reads TGTGCCTGGAGTGCATTGCGCGGACAGTTGCTTTTT. This chain uses TRBV30 with TRBJ1-4; TRBD1 might be the D (6 bases). CDR3 size: 12 residues. Germline V gene sequence: CDR1 GTSNPN, CDR2 SVGIG (reference sequence).

The V call is TRBV4-2, the J call TRBJ2-4; no clear D. Trimming removed 0 bases from V and 4 bases from J, with 4 bases in between. Germline lookup yields CDR1 LGHNA and CDR2 YNFKEQ. The CDR3 contains 13 residues. DNA for the CDR3: TGTGCCAGCAGCCAAGACATTAAAAACATTCAGTACTTC. Its protein is CASSQDIKNIQYF.

The chain uses TRBV11-2 and TRBJ2-7; 8 positions agree with TRBD2. V was pared by 4 bases and J by 6 bases, with 8 bases of the junction left unmatched. The germline CDR1 and CDR2 sequences are SGHAT and FQNNGV. This CDR3 contains 14 residues. The CDR3 reads CASSSPGLVLEQYF. The CDR3 coding sequence is TGTGCCAGCAGCTCGCCGGGACTAGTCCTCGAGCAGTACTTC.

The chain is built from TRBV5-5 and TRBJ1-5, with D hard to call. Germline values: CDR1 SGHKS, CDR2 YYEKEE (reference sequence). The CDR3 length is 16 residues. V was shortened by 0 bases and J by 6 bases, with 16 bases between the two germline ends. CDR3 DNA: TGTGCCAGCAGCTTGGCCGAGGCTTTCATTCGTCAGCCCCAGCATTTT. Residues: CASSLAEAFIRQPQHF.

The chain is built from TRBV27 and TRBJ1-2; maybe TRBD1 (6 bases). The V end was cut by 8 bases, the J end by 2 bases, with 21 bases between. The CDR3 is 16 amino acids. CDR1 MNHEY and CDR2 SMNVEV come from the germline V gene (reference sequence). The CDR3 spells CASGGLPGRGNYGYTF. The CDR3 bases are TGTGCCAGCGGGGGGCTCCCAGGGAGGGGAAACTATGGCTACACCTTC.

J is TRBJ1-2 and V is TRBV19; 7 bases map to TRBD1. Germline values: CDR1 LNHDA, CDR2 SQIVND (reference sequence). After removal of 5 bases from V and 5 bases from J, the junction contained 5 bases not matched to a gene. This CDR3 has 13 residues. CDR3 coding DNA: TGTGCCAGTAGTGCCGGGACAGCATATGGCTACACCTTC. Translating gives CASSAGTAYGYTF. Drawing the rest from reference TRBV19 and TRBJ1-2, the complete variable domain is DGGITQSPKYLFRKEGQNVTLSCEQNLNHDAMYWYRQDPGQGLRLIYYSQIVNDFQKGDIAEGYSVSREKKESFPLTVTSAQKNPTAFYLCASSAGTAYGYTFGSGTRLTVV.

The gene calls are TRBV7-2 and TRBJ2-5, with a tentative D call TRBD2 (7 bases). Germline V gene sequence: CDR1 SGHTA, CDR2 FQGNSA. V was cut by 7 bases and J by 3 bases, with 18 bases left in between. CDR3 length: 15 residues. This CDR3 reads CASTVQWGGEETQYF. The CDR3 DNA follows: TGTGCCAGCACCGTCCAGTGGGGGGGCGAAGAGACCCAGTACTTC.

The CDR3 sequence: CASSASPGLVQFF. The CDR3 nucleotides are TGTGCCAGCAGCGCCTCCCCGGGACTAGTGCAGTTCTTC. J is TRBJ2-1 and V is TRBV11-2, with TRBD2 matching 8 bases. V gave up 5 bases and J gave up 12 bases; unmatched junction bases: 9. The germline gives CDR1 SGHAT, CDR2 FQNNGV. This CDR3 region has 13 residues. The entire variable domain, with the rest obtained from reference TRBV11-2 and TRBJ2-1, is as follows: EAGVAQSPRYKIIEKRQSVAFWCNPISGHATLYWYQQILGQGPKLLIQFQNNGVVDDSQLPKDRFSAERLKGVDSTLKIQPAKLEDSAVYLCASSASPGLVQFFGPGTRLTVL.

The chain is built from TRBV2 and TRBJ2-1, with 15 bases identical to TRBD2. Germline V gene data show CDR1 as SNHLY and CDR2 as FYNNEI. The junction had 7 bases not matched to a gene; V was cut back by 6 bases and J by 7 bases. The CDR3 covers 16 residues. Written as DNA, the CDR3 is TGTGCCAGCAGCCGAGGGACTAGCGGGGGGCCGAATGAGCAGTTCTTC. As protein: CASSRGTSGGPNEQFF.

The rearrangement uses TRBV10-3 and TRBJ1-1, with no clear D. Germline V gene lookup returns CDR1 ENHRY and CDR2 SYGVKD. V was cut by 11 bases and J by 3 bases, with 19 bases left in between. The length of the CDR3 is 14 residues. The CDR3 here is CASATQAFDTEAFF. The CDR3 DNA reads as TGTGCCTCTGCTACCCAGGCATTCGACACTGAAGCTTTCTTT.

The chain links TRBV4-2 to TRBJ1-2; the D is unclear. Trimming shortened V by 0 bases and J by 11 bases, and 19 bases separated the two germline ends. CDR1 is LGHNA and CDR2 is YNFKEQ in the germline V gene. This CDR3 contains 15 residues. The CDR3 region is CASSQDIGRTVGYTF. The CDR3 DNA reads as TGTGCCAGCAGCCAAGATATAGGTAGAACAGTCGGTTACACCTTC.

J is TRBJ1-1 and V is TRBV7-3; the D gene is possibly TRBD1 (6 bases). V lost 1 base and J 7 bases, leaving 19 bases between the germline ends. The CDR3 consists of 16 residues. Per germline, CDR1 SGHTA and CDR2 FQGTGA. CDR3 region: CASSLRGIRQAREAFF. The DNA for the CDR3 is TGTGCCAGCAGCTTAAGGGGAATAAGACAGGCCCGTGAAGCTTTCTTT. Full variable domain (rest looked up from reference TRBV7-3 and TRBJ1-1): GAGVSQTPSNKVTEKGKYVELRCDPISGHTALYWYRQSLGQGPEFLIYFQGTGAADDSGLPNDRFFAVRPEGSVSTLKIQRTERGDSAVYLCASSLRGIRQAREAFFGQGTRLTVV.

The chain is built from TRBV19 and TRBJ1-5; 10 nucleotides agree with TRBD1. V lost 5 bases and J lost 2; bases outside the gene matches: 6. Germline V lookup: CDR1 LNHDA, CDR2 SQIVND (reference sequence). The CDR3 runs 16 residues. The CDR3 is CASSPGQGVGNQPQHF. The CDR3, as DNA: TGTGCCAGTAGTCCCGGACAGGGGGTCGGCAATCAGCCCCAGCATTTT.

The chain employs TRBV30 and TRBJ1-4, with TRBD1 matching 8 bases. The CDR3 sequence is 15 residues long. The V gene end was trimmed by 2 bases and the J gene end by 5 bases; junction bases not matched to a gene: 7. Germline V gene data show CDR1 as GTSNPN and CDR2 as SVGIG (reference sequence). CDR3 nucleotides: TGTGCCTGGAGTTCATACAGGGGGGGGAATGAAAAACTGTTTTTT. This gives the protein CAWSSYRGGNEKLFF.

This chain links TRBV24-1 with TRBJ1-2; D is uncertain. Trimming shortened V by 0 bases and J by 8 bases, and 15 bases separated the two germline ends. Germline V gene data show CDR1 as KGHDR and CDR2 as SFDVKD. This CDR3 contains 15 residues. Here the CDR3 reads CATSDLSGAFGGYTF. Written as DNA, the CDR3 is TGTGCCACCAGTGATTTGTCTGGAGCGTTTGGGGGCTACACCTTC.

The chain has TRBV12-3 or TRBV12-4 and TRBJ1-2, with D hard to call. With 3 bases removed from V and 3 bases from J, the gap between germline ends came to 8 bases. This CDR3 spans 13 amino acids. CDR3 amino acids: CASSLVSYYGYTF. The CDR3 DNA is TGTGCCAGCAGTTTGGTTAGCTACTATGGCTACACCTTC.

V gene TRBV5-5 combines with J gene TRBJ1-6; TRBD1 is a possible D gene (5 bases). Trimming pared 2 bases from V and 7 bases from J, leaving 16 bases between. Germline-derived CDR1 and CDR2 are SGHKS and YYEKEE (reference sequence). The CDR3 loop spans 16 amino acids. In DNA, the CDR3 is TGTGCCAGCAGCTTTCCTGGGGCAGGTGGCAATTCACCCCTCCACTTT. Protein sequence: CASSFPGAGGNSPLHF.

This chain uses TRBV30 with TRBJ1-6; 9 bases align to TRBD1. Germline CDR1 reads GTSNPN; CDR2 reads SVGIG (reference sequence). The V segment lost 8 bases and the J segment 7 bases; nucleotides outside the gene matches: 6. The CDR3 runs 13 residues. The CDR3 region is CARGTGNNSPLHF. CDR3 DNA sequence: TGTGCCCGGGGGACAGGGAACAATTCACCCCTCCACTTT.

This clone was detected a few times. This chain links TRBV7-2 with TRBJ2-1; 7 bases match TRBD2. The CDR3 consists of 16 residues. Germline V gives CDR1 SGHTA, CDR2 FQGNSA. The V segment lost 4 bases and the J segment 6 bases; nucleotides outside the gene matches: 12. DNA of the CDR3: TGTGCCAGCAGCTCCAGTATGGGGGGGGGTTTCAATGAGCAGTTCTTC. This encodes CASSSSMGGGFNEQFF.